The 3 T cell receptor beta chains listed next were all sequenced from one sample in a study of CD8+ T cells in alopecia areata. Treatment meaning: oral pan-JAK inhibitor, 5-10 mg twice daily. Once RNA had been extracted, it was reverse transcribed into cDNA to act as the sequencing template. Clones were read by immunoSEQ multiplex PCR, and TCRdb kept only the in-frame ones, dropping some. The sample holds about 220,000 clones, more than 45% seen once. The source material was CD4+ T cells sorted from blood, sampled at week 4, from a patient treated with tofacitinib. Receptors originate from a human donor with alopecia areata.

CDR3 sequence (DNA): TGTGCCTGGAGCGGACAGCCGAACACTGAAGCTTTCTTT. Translated, it gives CAWSGQPNTEAFF. V gene TRBV30 combines with J gene TRBJ1-1; TRBD1 might be the D (6 bases). This CDR3 has 13 residues. From germline, CDR1 is GTSNPN and CDR2 SVGIG (reference sequence). With 3 bases removed from V and 1 base from J, the gap between germline ends came to 9 bases.

The gene calls are TRBV11-3 and TRBJ1-1, with TRBD1 as a possible D gene (5 bases). This CDR3 comprises 14 residues. From germline, CDR1 is SGHNT and CDR2 YENEEA. Trimming shortened V by 1 base and J by 1 base, and 7 bases separated the two germline ends. CDR3 sequence (DNA): TGTGCCAGCAGCTTAGTAAGGGGGAACACTGAAGCTTTCTTT. Translation gives CASSLVRGNTEAFF.

The chain joins TRBV11-3 to TRBJ2-7; 10 bases match TRBD1. The CDR3 contains 13 residues. Germline CDR1 is SGHNT and CDR2 is YENEEA. Trimming took 5 bases from V and 7 from J; bases not matched to a gene: 5. The CDR3 nucleotides are TGTGCCAGCAGCAGACAGGGGGCTGGGGAGCAGTACTTC. Its translation: CASSRQGAGEQYF.